The 4 T cell receptor beta chains presented below share a single source sample, sequenced in a study of T cells in Graves' hyperthyroidism and ophthalmopathy (dated by TCRdb to the late 2010s). Receptors were amplified or captured by multiplex PCR. These reads were obtained on an Illumina HiSeq 2000. The TCR beta CDR3 regions were amplified from the RNA transcripts. The TCR CDR3 was subjected to a first round of RT-PCR using the HTBI primer set and the Qiagen OneStep RT-PCR kit. TCRdb took the public reads, trimmed them with fastp at Q25, ran MiXCR for clone calling and kept in-frame beta chains. Entries that share a CDR3 protein sequence are merged under the most common genes and DNA. Counted in this sample were 550,000 to 650,000 distinct CDR3 sequences; around 13% of them appeared once. The ten top clones hold over 11% of the sample. The specimen was blood. Every receptor here comes from a woman in her thirties or forties with Graves' hyperthyroidism.

Many counts were recorded for this clonotype. The chain uses TRBV20-1 and TRBJ1-2, with 9 nucleotides matching TRBD1. The germline V gene has CDR1 DFQATT and CDR2 SNEGSKA (reference sequence). This CDR3 is built from 15 residues. V gave up 1 base and J gave up 2 bases; unmatched junction bases: 5. For the CDR3, the DNA is TGCAGTGCTAGAGGACAGGGGGACTTAAACTATGGCTACACCTTC. This encodes CSARGQGDLNYGYTF.

At least ten counts were recorded for this clonotype. The J gene is TRBJ2-3, the V gene TRBV20-1, with TRBD2 matching 11 bases. The V gene end was trimmed by 2 bases and the J gene end by 3 bases; junction bases not matched to a gene: 4. Germline values: CDR1 DFQATT, CDR2 SNEGSKA (reference sequence). CDR3 length equals 15 residues. The CDR3 reads CSARSPSGRTDTQYF. The CDR3 nucleotides are TGCAGTGCTAGATCGCCTAGCGGGAGGACAGATACGCAGTATTTT.

This clonotype was counted a few times. The chain recombines TRBV6-1 with TRBJ2-7, with D maybe TRBD2 (7 bases). V was clipped by 5 bases and J by 4 bases, with 15 bases between them. The CDR3 runs to 14 residues. CDR1 is MNHNS, CDR2 SASEGT, per germline. The CDR3 sequence: CASSPRGGWYEQYF. DNA of the CDR3: TGTGCCAGCAGTCCGCGCGGGGGCTGGTACGAGCAGTACTTC.

The chain joins TRBV20-1 to TRBJ2-1, with 10 bases matching TRBD2. The CDR3 loop spans 10 amino acids. Germline V gene data show CDR1 as DFQATT and CDR2 as SNEGSKA (reference sequence). With V trimmed by 6 bases and J by 13 bases, 3 bases remained unmatched. CDR3 bases: TGCAGTGCCGAGCGGGAGGGCCAGTTCTTC. Encoded protein: CSAEREGQFF.